Each of the 27 T cell receptor beta chains below was sequenced from the same sample in a study of control samples from healthy donors and cancer patients. Some clones are missing from TCRdb's copy, which holds only in-frame ones; the method was immunoSEQ multiplex PCR. This table holds 150,000 to 200,000 clones, 90% found once. Sequenced input: blood. The receptors stem from a woman in her fifties or sixties in good health.

The V and J genes are TRBV5-4 and TRBJ1-1, with D perhaps TRBD1 (6 bases). The germline CDR1 and CDR2 sequences are SGHNT and YYREEE (reference sequence). This CDR3 contains 17 residues. Trimming left V 3 bases short and J 0 bases short, with 18 bases between. The CDR3 spells CASSSPRGGSMNTEAFF. CDR3 DNA: TGTGCCAGCAGCTCTCCGAGGGGGGGCTCGATGAACACTGAAGCTTTCTTT. The whole variable domain, filled in from reference TRBV5-4 and TRBJ1-1, reads ETGVTQSPTHLIKTRGQQVTLRCSSQSGHNTVSWYQQALGQGPQFIFQYYREEENGRGNFPPRFSGLQFPNYSSELNVNALELDDSALYLCASSSPRGGSMNTEAFFGQGTRLTVV.

Only a few counts were recorded for this clone. The chain is built from TRBV18 and TRBJ2-7; a possible D gene is TRBD2 (5 bases). The CDR3 runs to 14 residues. Per the germline V gene, CDR1 is KGHSH and CDR2 is LQKENI. Trimming removed 2 bases from V and 5 bases from J, with 13 bases in between. CDR3 DNA sequence: TGTGCCAGCTCACCAAGGACTCAAAGCCACGAGCAGTACTTC. It yields the protein CASSPRTQSHEQYF.

This clone has only one observation. This chain links TRBV4-1 with TRBJ2-5, with D unresolved. This CDR3 is built from 15 residues. CDR1 MGHRA and CDR2 YSYEKL come from the germline V gene. The V gene lost 5 bases and the J gene lost 3 bases, with 16 bases spanning the gap. The CDR3: CASSFGAGPKETQYF. CDR3 sequence (DNA): TGCGCCAGCAGCTTTGGAGCCGGACCGAAAGAGACCCAGTACTTC.

This clone has just one count. This chain connects TRBV18 to TRBJ2-5; 12 positions agree with TRBD2. Germline V gene sequence: CDR1 KGHSH, CDR2 LQKENI. The CDR3 is 15 residues long. J gave up 2 bases and V 6 bases, and 4 bases lay outside the gene matches. The CDR3 DNA reads TGTGCCAGCTCGCAGACTAGCGGGGGACAAGAGACCCAGTACTTC. It specifies CASSQTSGGQETQYF.

In DNA, the CDR3 is TGTGCCAGCAGCTTCGGCAGTCAAGAGACCCAGTACTTC. This sequence encodes CASSFGSQETQYF. The chain combines TRBV7-9 with TRBJ2-5; D is unresolved. The V end lost 3 bases, the J end lost 2 bases, and 7 bases lay between the germline ends. Germline V gene lookup returns CDR1 SEHNR and CDR2 FQNEAQ (reference sequence). The CDR3 contains 13 residues.

This clone was recorded once. The chain links TRBV27 to TRBJ2-7, with 7 bases aligning to TRBD2. The V gene end was trimmed by 5 bases and the J gene end by 2 bases; junction bases not matched to a gene: 6. CDR3 size: 14 residues. CDR1 and CDR2 from the germline V gene are MNHEY and SMNVEV (reference sequence). The CDR3 sequence is CASSQGGPAYEQYF. The CDR3 nucleotides read TGTGCCAGCAGTCAGGGAGGGCCGGCCTACGAGCAGTACTTC.

The chain has TRBV18 and TRBJ2-3; D gene ambiguous. The V gene lost 4 bases and the J gene lost 0 bases, with 8 bases spanning the gap. Germline loops: CDR1 KGHSH, CDR2 LQKENI. The CDR3 runs to 14 residues. This CDR3 reads CASSREYSTDTQYF. In DNA, the CDR3 is TGTGCCAGCTCACGTGAGTATAGCACAGATACGCAGTATTTT. Full variable domain (outside the CDR3, taken from reference TRBV18 and TRBJ2-3): NAGVMQNPRHLVRRRGQEARLRCSPMKGHSHVYWYRQLPEEGLKFMVYLQKENIIDESGMPKERFSAEFPKEGPSILRIQQVVRGDSAAYFCASSREYSTDTQYFGPGTRLTVL.

The chain employs TRBV3-1 (or the pseudogene TRBV3-2) and TRBJ2-7; TRBD2 aligns across 7 bases. The CDR3 consists of 16 residues. Germline V gene data show CDR1 as LGHDT and CDR2 as YNNKEL (reference sequence). J lost 6 bases, V lost 1 base, and 12 bases had no gene match. The CDR3 sequence: CASSQVLVGRSSEQYF. CDR3 nucleotide sequence: TGTGCCAGCAGCCAAGTCTTGGTCGGGAGGAGCTCCGAGCAGTACTTC.

The rearrangement links TRBV30 to TRBJ1-2; D is unresolved. Germline CDR1 and CDR2: GTSNPN and SVGIG (reference sequence). Trimming shortened V by 0 bases and J by 4 bases, and 9 bases separated the two germline ends. The CDR3 totals 13 residues. Written as DNA, the CDR3 is TGTGCCTGGAGTGTATCCGAGGGCTATGGCTACACCTTC. It yields the protein CAWSVSEGYGYTF.

V is TRBV18 and J is TRBJ2-3; no clear D gene. Trimming took off 4 bases at V and 5 bases at J, with 4 bases between the two ends. The V gene's germline CDR1 is KGHSH and CDR2 LQKENI. CDR3 length equals 11 residues. In DNA, the CDR3 is TGTGCCAGCTCACTGCAAGATACGCAGTATTTT. It codes for CASSLQDTQYF.

The chain combines TRBV14 with TRBJ1-4; perhaps TRBD1 as D (5 bases). The V gene's germline CDR1 is SGHDN and CDR2 FVKESK. This CDR3 spans 12 amino acids. Trimming pared 3 bases from V and 11 bases from J, leaving 10 bases between. The CDR3 DNA reads as TGTGCCAGCAGCCAGGGTGGGGGGAAACTGTTTTTT. It codes for CASSQGGGKLFF.

The J gene is TRBJ1-2, the V gene TRBV28, with D possibly matching TRBD1 (5 bases). CDR3 length equals 14 residues. Per germline, CDR1 MDHEN and CDR2 SYDVKM. V was pared by 6 bases and J by 4 bases, with 15 bases between. CDR3 coding DNA: TGTGCCAGCAGCCGACCCCGACAGCTCTATGGCTACACCTTC. Encoded protein: CASSRPRQLYGYTF.

V usage is TRBV24-1 and J usage is TRBJ1-5, with 7 bases matching TRBD1. The V segment lost 9 bases and the J segment 4 bases; nucleotides outside the gene matches: 8. The CDR3 runs 14 residues. Per the germline V gene, CDR1 is KGHDR and CDR2 is SFDVKD. In nucleotides, the CDR3 is TGTGCCACCCGACCCAGGGGGAAGAATCAGCCCCAGCATTTT. Protein sequence: CATRPRGKNQPQHF.

This sequence joins TRBV2 and TRBJ2-7, with a possible D match to TRBD2 (6 bases). There are 14 residues in the CDR3. Germline lookup yields CDR1 SNHLY and CDR2 FYNNEI. Trimming took 6 bases from V and 0 from J, leaving 12 bases between them. The CDR3 DNA follows: TGTGCCAGCAGGCGGGGCGGACTCTCCTACGAGCAGTACTTC. Its translation is CASRRGGLSYEQYF.

This sequence joins TRBV10-1 and TRBJ1-5, with unresolved D. The CDR3 length is 15 residues. CDR1 is WNHNN and CDR2 is SYGVQD in the germline V gene (reference sequence). The CDR3 DNA reads as TGCGCTATCAATCCAATTTTTTATAGCAATCAGCCCCAGCATTTT. Encoded protein: CAINPIFYSNQPQHF.

The rearrangement joins TRBV6-6 to TRBJ1-2, with TRBD1 matching over 9 bases. CDR3 length: 15 amino acids. Trimming took 2 bases from V and 4 from J; bases not matched to a gene: 5. CDR1 MNHNY and CDR2 SVGAGI come from the germline V gene (reference sequence). The CDR3 DNA is TGTGCCAGCAGTTACGAGGGACAGGGTATCTATGGCTACACCTTC. This gives the protein CASSYEGQGIYGYTF.

V and J are TRBV7-2 and TRBJ2-1; 12 bases line up with TRBD2. The V gene end was trimmed by 5 bases and the J gene end by 7 bases; junction bases not matched to a gene: 9. CDR3 length equals 16 residues. The germline V gene encodes CDR1 SGHTA and CDR2 FQGNSA. The CDR3 protein is CASSPRTSGIGNEQFF. For the CDR3, the DNA is TGTGCCAGCAGCCCACGGACTAGCGGGATAGGTAATGAGCAGTTCTTC.

The chain uses TRBV5-1 and TRBJ2-3; D possibly corresponds to TRBD2 (6 bases). The CDR3 consists of 15 residues. The V end lost 3 bases, the J end lost 3 bases, and 14 bases lay between the germline ends. Germline assignment: CDR1 SGHRS and CDR2 YFSETQ. As DNA, the CDR3 is TGCGCCAGCAGCTCCGGGGGTGGAGTGACAGATACGCAGTATTTT. It translates to CASSSGGGVTDTQYF. The whole variable domain, remainder taken from reference TRBV5-1 and TRBJ2-3, is KAGVTQTPRYLIKTRGQQVTLSCSPISGHRSVSWYQQTPGQGLQFLFEYFSETQRNKGNFPGRFSGRQFSNSRSEMNVSTLELGDSALYLCASSSGGGVTDTQYFGPGTRLTVL.

CDR3 protein: CASSLPQGNTIYF. In DNA, the CDR3 is TGTGCCAGCAGTTTACCACAGGGGAACACCATATATTTT. V is TRBV28 and J is TRBJ1-3, with 7 bases matching TRBD1. V trimming: 2 bases; J trimming: 7 bases; junction bases outside the gene matches: 2. This CDR3 has 13 amino acids. CDR1 and CDR2 (germline): MDHEN, SYDVKM.

There are a few counts of this clone. The chain's CDR3 is CASSLDVGGGPYNEQFF. CDR3 DNA: TGTGCCAGCAGCTTAGATGTTGGGGGGGGCCCTTACAATGAGCAGTTCTTC. This chain uses TRBV11-3 with TRBJ2-1; TRBD2 might be the D (7 bases). Germline assignment: CDR1 SGHNT and CDR2 YENEEA. CDR3 size: 17 residues. Trimming shortened V by 0 bases and J by 4 bases, and 16 bases separated the two germline ends.

V gene TRBV5-6 combines with J gene TRBJ1-2; D not resolved. This CDR3 has 14 residues. V was shortened by 1 base and J by 3 bases, with 10 bases between the two germline ends. From germline, CDR1 is SGHDT and CDR2 YYEEEE. The CDR3 here is CASSLLQPDYGYTF. The DNA for the CDR3 is TGTGCCAGCAGCTTGCTACAGCCCGACTATGGCTACACCTTC.

As DNA, the CDR3 is TGTGCCAGCAGCTTAGGTTTGGGTGGCGGGGAGCTGTTTTTT. Its protein product is CASSLGLGGGELFF. The chain joins TRBV7-8 to TRBJ2-2; D gene unclear. The V end was cut by 1 base, the J end by 7 bases, with 10 bases between. CDR1 and CDR2 (germline): SGHVS, FQNEAQ. The CDR3 is made up of 14 amino acids.

The chain uses TRBV27 and TRBJ1-2, with TRBD1 matching 7 bases. The trim removed 2 bases at V and 5 bases at J, leaving 11 bases unmatched. CDR1 MNHEY and CDR2 SMNVEV come from the germline V gene (reference sequence). CDR3 size: 16 residues. CDR3 sequence reads: CASSLVGQTFSYGYTF. The CDR3 DNA reads TGTGCCAGCAGTTTAGTGGGACAGACATTCTCTTATGGCTACACCTTC.

This clone was seen only once. The chain employs TRBV18 and TRBJ2-1; 11 bases agree with TRBD2. This CDR3 comprises 17 residues. CDR1 is KGHSH and CDR2 is LQKENI in the germline V gene. V shed 0 bases, J shed 0 bases, and the junction held 1 base outside the gene matches. CDR3 region: CASSPPSGGASYNEQFF. The DNA for the CDR3 is TGTGCCAGCTCACCACCTAGCGGGGGGGCCTCCTACAATGAGCAGTTCTTC.

The chain employs TRBV4-3 and TRBJ2-1; D gene ambiguous. This CDR3 comprises 17 residues. V lost 0 bases and J lost 0, with 12 bases in between. The germline V gene has CDR1 LGHNA and CDR2 YSLEER. CDR3 residues: CASSQENTGSSYNEQFF. CDR3 DNA: TGCGCCAGCAGCCAAGAAAATACGGGTAGCTCCTACAATGAGCAGTTCTTC.

V and J are TRBV4-3 and TRBJ1-5, with D tentatively TRBD1 (5 bases). Per the germline V gene, CDR1 is LGHNA and CDR2 is YSLEER. This CDR3 is built from 18 residues. Trimming shortened V by 2 bases and J by 7 bases, and 24 bases separated the two germline ends. CDR3 amino acids: CASSQSRRVPGGEQPQHF. The CDR3 DNA reads TGCGCCAGCAGCCAATCACGCCGGGTCCCTGGAGGGGAACAGCCCCAGCATTTT.

This rearrangement joins TRBV5-4 to TRBJ1-1; D gene uncertain. Germline loops: CDR1 SGHNT, CDR2 YYREEE (reference sequence). The CDR3 extends over 11 amino acids. Trimming took off 5 bases at V and 7 bases at J, with 9 bases between the two ends. CDR3 nucleotides: TGTGCCAGCAGTAAAAGGGATGAAGCTTTCTTT. This translates into CASSKRDEAFF.